This passage covers 28 T cell receptor beta chains from one sample sequenced in a study of T-cell reconstitution after alpha-beta-depleted transplantation in children. This sample's TCRbeta library carried unique molecular identifier barcodes. TCRdb ran MiXCR on the PCR reads and lists one entry per CDR3 protein. Of more than 550,000 distinct CDR3 sequences in the sample, about 10% were seen once. The sample in question was PBMCs from the stem cell graft donor, obtained from the stem cell graft. The receptors originated from a human donor who donated a stem cell graft to a child with acute myeloid leukemia.

The chain carries TRBV11-1 and TRBJ1-3; 7 nucleotides align to TRBD1. Trimming cost V 5 bases and J 2 bases; bases outside gene matches: 15. Germline-derived CDR1 and CDR2 are SGHAT and FQDESV (reference sequence). The CDR3 consists of 18 residues. This CDR3 reads CASSPPGRQGIAGNTIYF. DNA for the CDR3: TGTGCCAGCAGCCCCCCCGGAAGACAGGGTATTGCTGGAAACACCATATATTTT.

This clonotype was counted a few times. This chain joins TRBV30 and TRBJ2-1; weak D call: TRBD1 (6 bases). Germline lookup yields CDR1 GTSNPN and CDR2 SVGIG (reference sequence). V was shortened by 0 bases and J by 5 bases, with 14 bases between the two germline ends. The length of the CDR3 is 15 residues. DNA for the CDR3: TGTGCCTGGAGTGTACGACAGGTTAAAAACAATGAGCAGTTCTTC. This codes for CAWSVRQVKNNEQFF.

This clonotype came up many times. V and J are TRBV20-1 and TRBJ1-5; 8 positions agree with TRBD1. The CDR3 spans 12 residues. The V gene end was trimmed by 6 bases and the J gene end by 7 bases; junction bases not matched to a gene: 5. Germline V gives CDR1 DFQATT, CDR2 SNEGSKA (reference sequence). Written as DNA, the CDR3 is TGCAGTGCGCGACAGGGGACCCAGCCCCAGCATTTT. This gives the protein CSARQGTQPQHF.

This rearrangement joins TRBV9 to TRBJ2-7; 14 bases fit TRBD2. Germline V CDR1 and CDR2: SGDLS, YYNGEE. V was pared by 3 bases and J by 7 bases, with 6 bases of the junction left unmatched. The CDR3 has 15 residues. CDR3 coding DNA: TGTGCCAGCAGCGCAACGGGACTAGCGGGAGAAGAGCAGTACTTC. Residues: CASSATGLAGEEQYF. The whole variable domain, remainder taken from reference TRBV9 and TRBJ2-7, is DSGVTQTPKHLITATGQRVTLRCSPRSGDLSVYWYQQSLDQGLQFLIQYYNGEERAKGNILERFSAQQFPDLHSELNLSSLELGDSALYFCASSATGLAGEEQYFGPGTRLTVT.

The table lists this clonotype with a few counts. V is TRBV12-3 or TRBV12-4 and J is TRBJ2-3; TRBD1 matches at 7 bases. The length of the CDR3 is 14 residues. The ends lost 4 bases at V and 3 bases at J; junction bases unmatched: 4. CDR3 coding DNA: TGTGCCAGCAGTTCCGGGACAGCTACAGATACGCAGTATTTT. Its protein product is CASSSGTATDTQYF.

This clonotype turned up a few times. The chain employs TRBV6-2 or TRBV6-3 and TRBJ2-1; maybe TRBD2 (6 bases). Trimming removed 5 bases from V and 12 bases from J, with 14 bases in between. Germline-derived CDR1 and CDR2 are MNHEY and SVGEGT. The CDR3 length is 12 residues. CDR3 DNA: TGTGCCAGCAGTACGGGACTGGCCGCGCAGTTCTTC. It yields the protein CASSTGLAAQFF.

The chain recombines TRBV20-1 with TRBJ1-5, with TRBD1 as a possible D gene (5 bases). This CDR3 is 16 amino acids long. With 0 bases removed from V and 4 bases from J, the gap between germline ends came to 16 bases. Germline lookup yields CDR1 DFQATT and CDR2 SNEGSKA (reference sequence). CDR3 nucleotides: TGCAGTGCTAGAGATGCCAGGGCTCCGGGAAATCAGCCCCAGCATTTT. This gives the protein CSARDARAPGNQPQHF.

The rearrangement uses TRBV30 and TRBJ2-7, with D unresolved. V was cut by 1 base and J by 6 bases, with 10 bases left in between. This CDR3 is 12 amino acids long. Germline V lookup: CDR1 GTSNPN, CDR2 SVGIG (reference sequence). CDR3 in DNA: TGTGCCTGGAGTGACTCTTCCGGCGAGCAGTACTTC. Residues: CAWSDSSGEQYF.

This clonotype was observed a few times. This chain connects TRBV20-1 to TRBJ2-7; no reliable D call. V lost 3 bases and J 2 bases, leaving 11 bases between the germline ends. The CDR3 contains 13 residues. The V gene's germline CDR1 is DFQATT and CDR2 SNEGSKA (reference sequence). CDR3 sequence reads: CSASRLVTYEQYF. CDR3 nucleotide sequence: TGCAGTGCTAGTCGGCTAGTTACCTACGAGCAGTACTTC.

This clonotype has only a few counts. This chain uses TRBV5-1 with TRBJ1-1; D is unclear. Trimming shortened V by 2 bases and J by 2 bases, and 7 bases separated the two germline ends. CDR3 length: 13 residues. Germline CDR1 and CDR2: SGHRS and YFSETQ. The CDR3 nucleotides read TGCGCCAGCAGCTTTATGTCCAACACTGAAGCTTTCTTT. Its protein is CASSFMSNTEAFF.

This clonotype occurred many times. The chain joins TRBV6-2 or TRBV6-3 to TRBJ2-1; the D call may be TRBD1 or TRBD2 (5 bases each). CDR1 and CDR2 (germline): MNHEY, SVGEGT. The V end was cut by 7 bases, the J end by 4 bases, with 17 bases between. The CDR3 contains 15 residues. The CDR3 DNA reads TGTGCCAGCATCTTTCGGGACGCCACATACAATGAGCAGTTCTTC. Translation: CASIFRDATYNEQFF.

At least ten counts were recorded for this clonotype. The chain is built from TRBV10-3 and TRBJ2-4; 10 bases are shared with TRBD2. Germline assignment: CDR1 ENHRY and CDR2 SYGVKD. This CDR3 region has 17 residues. Germline trimming cut 10 bases from V and 0 bases from J; bases unmatched to any gene: 12. The CDR3 DNA sequence: TGTGCCAGCAGGAGTCTAGCGGGAGTACCAGCCAAAAACATTCAGTACTTC. It yields the protein CASRSLAGVPAKNIQYF.

This clonotype was found a few times. J is TRBJ2-2 and V is TRBV6-2 or TRBV6-3, with D perhaps TRBD2 (6 bases). Between the trimmed V and J ends, which lost 7 bases and 1 base, there was a span of 16 bases. The germline V gene has CDR1 MNHEY and CDR2 SVGEGT. This CDR3 spans 16 amino acids. As DNA, the CDR3 is TGTGCCAGCAAGCCACTGGAGGGGTTGAACACCGGGGAGCTGTTTTTT. This encodes CASKPLEGLNTGELFF.

V gene TRBV7-2 combines with J gene TRBJ2-7; D ambiguous. Germline loops: CDR1 SGHTA, CDR2 FQGNSA. The CDR3 length is 14 residues. Trimming shortened V by 0 bases and J by 2 bases, and 8 bases separated the two germline ends. The CDR3 protein is CASSLAETTYEQYF. Here the CDR3 DNA reads TGTGCCAGCAGCTTAGCGGAGACCACCTACGAGCAGTACTTC.

In its sample, this clonotype was seen many times. The chain employs TRBV9 and TRBJ2-5; 11 positions match TRBD2. The V and J ends lost 0 bases and 5 bases, in that order; junction bases with no gene match: 3. This CDR3 is 15 amino acids long. From germline, CDR1 is SGDLS and CDR2 YYNGEE. The CDR3 protein is CASSVVAGGPETQYF. In DNA, the CDR3 is TGTGCCAGCAGCGTAGTAGCGGGAGGGCCGGAGACCCAGTACTTC.

In its sample, this clonotype was seen many times. Its ends do not fully match the called genes, so a read error is possible. The chain employs TRBV3-1 and TRBJ2-4, with D uncertain. The CDR3 length is 15 residues. CDR1 LGHDT and CDR2 YNNKEL come from the germline V gene (reference sequence). The DNA for the CDR3 is TGTGCCAGCAACCAAGGAACCGGGCCTAAAAACATTCAGTACTTC. Encoded protein: CASNQGTGPKNIQYF.

In this sample, this clonotype turned up many times. The rearrangement joins TRBV24-1 to TRBJ2-1; weak D call: TRBD1 (6 bases). CDR1 and CDR2 (germline): KGHDR, SFDVKD. The CDR3 is 16 residues long. With 5 bases removed from V and 4 bases from J, the gap between germline ends came to 17 bases. The CDR3: CATSADTGKGYNEQFF. DNA for the CDR3: TGTGCCACCAGTGCCGACACAGGGAAGGGTTACAATGAGCAGTTCTTC.

This rearrangement joins TRBV12-3 or TRBV12-4 to TRBJ2-5; 7 bases line up with TRBD1. V trimming: 7 bases; J trimming: 4 bases; junction bases outside the gene matches: 6. CDR3 length: 13 amino acids. The CDR3 DNA reads as TGTGCCAGCAACCCGACAGGGCGAGAGACCCAGTACTTC. Amino acids: CASNPTGRETQYF.

Only one count was recorded for this clonotype. The V gene is TRBV6-2 or TRBV6-3, the J gene TRBJ2-3, with 8 bases that match TRBD2. The J segment lost 4 bases and the V segment lost 8 bases, leaving 8 bases of the junction unmatched. This CDR3 region has 14 residues. CDR1 MNHEY and CDR2 SVGEGT come from the germline V gene. CDR3 in amino acids: CASSPAGVPDTQYF. CDR3 coding DNA: TGTGCCAGCTCCCCAGCGGGAGTTCCAGATACGCAGTATTTT.

This clonotype was counted ten times or more. The chain couples TRBV18 to TRBJ2-5; D might be TRBD2 (6 bases). V was pared by 0 bases and J by 5 bases, with 7 bases between. In germline, CDR1 is KGHSH, CDR2 LQKENI. CDR3 length equals 13 residues. The CDR3 spells CASSPPRGETQYF. The CDR3 region has the DNA TGTGCCAGCTCACCACCTCGGGGGGAGACCCAGTACTTC.

V usage is TRBV4-3 and J usage is TRBJ2-1; 8 bases align to TRBD2. Germline V gene sequence: CDR1 LGHNA, CDR2 YSLEER. The CDR3 is 15 amino acids. The ends lost 0 bases at V and 5 bases at J; junction bases unmatched: 3. CDR3 in amino acids: CASSQDNGRDNEQFF. The CDR3 DNA sequence: TGCGCCAGCAGCCAAGATAACGGGAGGGACAATGAGCAGTTCTTC.

This clonotype was recorded many times. The gene calls are TRBV7-3 and TRBJ2-1; 9 bases fit TRBD2. This CDR3 is 15 amino acids long. The V segment lost 2 bases and the J segment 7 bases; nucleotides outside the gene matches: 6. Germline values: CDR1 SGHTA, CDR2 FQGTGA. CDR3 coding DNA: TGTGCCAGCAGCTTATTCGCGGGAGGGGAGAATGAGCAGTTCTTC. Translating gives CASSLFAGGENEQFF.

This clonotype was seen ten or more times. The chain recombines TRBV20-1 with TRBJ1-1, with 10 positions matching TRBD1. V shed 2 bases and J 10 bases; nucleotides not matched to a gene: 7. In germline, CDR1 is DFQATT, CDR2 SNEGSKA (reference sequence). The CDR3 loop spans 13 amino acids. The CDR3 protein is CSARHPGQGTAFF. The CDR3 DNA reads as TGCAGTGCTAGACATCCGGGACAGGGGACAGCTTTCTTT.

This clonotype has a handful of counts. V gene TRBV29-1 combines with J gene TRBJ2-3, with D perhaps matching TRBD2 (6 bases). Germline V gives CDR1 SQVTM, CDR2 ANQGSEA. The CDR3 loop spans 14 amino acids. With 3 bases removed from V and 2 bases from J, the gap between germline ends came to 12 bases. The CDR3 region has the DNA TGCAGCGTTGATACTAGCTCCCCCACAGATACGCAGTATTTT. Protein product: CSVDTSSPTDTQYF.

The CDR3: CASSSSGRPSYEQYF. CDR3 nucleotide sequence: TGTGCCAGCAGCTCGAGCGGGAGACCTTCCTACGAGCAGTACTTC. The chain joins TRBV7-9 to TRBJ2-7; 8 bases are a match to TRBD2. V lost 4 bases, J lost 1 base, and 6 bases stayed unmatched. Germline-derived CDR1 and CDR2 are SEHNR and FQNEAQ (reference sequence). The CDR3 length is 15 residues.

This clonotype turned up a few times. V gene TRBV12-3 or TRBV12-4 combines with J gene TRBJ2-5; the D gene is possibly TRBD2 (5 bases). The V gene lost 8 bases and the J gene lost 4 bases, with 14 bases spanning the gap. This CDR3 has 13 amino acids. As DNA, the CDR3 is TGTGCCAGCCGATTAACTAGACGAGAGACCCAGTACTTC. Translated, it gives CASRLTRRETQYF.

This chain uses TRBV12-3 or TRBV12-4 with TRBJ2-1, with D tentatively TRBD1 (7 bases). This CDR3 is 17 amino acids long. The ends were cut back, 10 bases at V and 11 bases at J, with 33 bases in the middle. The CDR3 protein is CAIEGAVGGLGAFKQFF. Written as DNA, the CDR3 is TGTGCCATCGAGGGGGCCGTAGGGGGGTTAGGTGCTTTTAAGCAGTTCTTC.

The rearrangement uses TRBV9 and TRBJ2-1; a weak D match, TRBD1 (7 bases). CDR3 length: 15 amino acids. Trimming left V 4 bases short and J 5 bases short, with 16 bases between. CDR1 is SGDLS and CDR2 is YYNGEE in the germline V gene. CDR3 bases: TGTGCCAGCAGCACCGCGGGACAGCAGCACAATGAGCAGTTCTTC. This encodes CASSTAGQQHNEQFF.